The rows below give T cell receptor beta chains drawn from one sample of a study of blood T cell repertoires in COVID-19. Some clones are missing from TCRdb's copy, which holds only in-frame ones; the method was immunoSEQ multiplex PCR. The sample shows just under 30,000 clones, 85% to 90% of them seen only once. Source material: peripheral blood. Receptors were obtained from a man at least 80 years old with acute or convalescent COVID-19. The CDR3 runs from the conserved cysteine through the conserved F or W. A D gene is named only where the DNA matches it firmly. Clone sizes are given selectively: once, few, many, or a class where the clone is expanded.

clone_size	v_call	d_call	j_call	cdr3_nt	cdr3_aa
few	TRBV5-5	NA	TRBJ2-7	TGTGCCAGCAGCTTTGAACTCGCGAATTACGAGCAGTACTTC	CASSFELANYEQYF
NA	TRBV3-1/TRBV3-2	NA	TRBJ1-1	TGTGCCAGCAGCCAGGGCGCGAGCACTGAAGCTTTCTTT	CASSQGASTEAFF
NA	TRBV24-1	NA	TRBJ2-1	TGTGCCACCAGTGAGGGGGCTAAAAGCGGTTACTACAATGAGCAGTTCTTC	CATSEGAKSGYYNEQFF
NA	TRBV11-2	TRBD1	TRBJ2-1	TGTGCCAGCAGTGGAAGGACAGGGGTAAGGAATGAGCAGTTCTTC	CASSGRTGVRNEQFF
NA	TRBV14	NA	TRBJ2-1	TGTGCCAGCAGCCCGACACGGTCCTACAATGAGCAGTTCTTC	CASSPTRSYNEQFF
NA	TRBV3-1/TRBV3-2	NA	TRBJ2-3	TGTGCCAGCAGCCAAGATCCGGGTTACACAGATACGCAGTATTTT	CASSQDPGYTDTQYF
NA	TRBV10-1	NA	TRBJ2-1	TGCGCCAGCAGTGTATTCGGACGGGGCAATGAGCAGTTCTTC	CASSVFGRGNEQFF
NA	TRBV29-1	TRBD2	TRBJ2-5	TGCAGCGTTGAAACGGGACTAGACCAAGAGACCCAGTACTTC	CSVETGLDQETQYF
NA	TRBV12-3/TRBV12-4	NA	TRBJ1-2	TGTGCCAGCAGTTTGGAGGGCTATGGCTACACCTTC	CASSLEGYGYTF
few	TRBV14	TRBD1	TRBJ2-1	TGTGCCAGCAGCCCTAGATTGGGACAGGGTCGGCACAATGAGCAGTTCTTC	CASSPRLGQGRHNEQFF
few	TRBV5-4	NA	TRBJ2-7	TGTGCCAGCAGCTTGGCGATCAGGGCCTACGAGCAGTACTTC	CASSLAIRAYEQYF
NA	TRBV5-1	TRBD2	TRBJ2-1	TGCGCCAGCACCCCCTCTAGCGGGGGGGCTCAGGAGCAGTTCTTC	CASTPSSGGAQEQFF
NA	TRBV28	NA	TRBJ1-1	TGTGCCAGCAGTGGCCCCCGGGTAAAGGGGAAAACTGAAGCTTTCTTT	CASSGPRVKGKTEAFF
NA	TRBV5-1	TRBD2	TRBJ2-3	TGCGCCAGCAGCTTGGACTTTAGCGGGGGGGCCGGAGATACGCAGTATTTT	CASSLDFSGGAGDTQYF
NA	TRBV7-3	NA	TRBJ1-2	TGTGCCAGCAGCTTAACGGTCGGAGGGTACTATGGCTACACCTTC	CASSLTVGGYYGYTF
NA	TRBV10-2	TRBD1	TRBJ1-6	TGCGCCAGCAGTGAACTCCGGACAGGGGGAAATTCACCCCTCCACTTT	CASSELRTGGNSPLHF
NA	TRBV5-1	TRBD1	TRBJ1-4	TGCGCCAGCAGCTTTGGGGGCTTGACAGGGGGCGAAAAACTGTTTTTT	CASSFGGLTGGEKLFF
NA	TRBV7-2	NA	TRBJ1-1	TGTGCCAGCAGCCGGGAGGGTTTTACTGAAGCTTTCTTT	CASSREGFTEAFF
few	TRBV5-4	NA	TRBJ1-2	TGTGCCAGCAGCAGCCTCGACAGAGGCTCTTTAGGCTATGGCTACACCTTC	CASSSLDRGSLGYGYTF
NA	TRBV5-6	NA	TRBJ2-3	TGTGCCAGCAGCTTGGGAGGGAGCCTTCCCACAGATACGCAGTATTTT	CASSLGGSLPTDTQYF
NA	TRBV5-1	NA	TRBJ1-2	TGCGCCAGCAGCTTGGGGACATTTAACTATGGCTACACCTTC	CASSLGTFNYGYTF
NA	TRBV29-1	TRBD1	TRBJ2-7	TGCAGCGTTCCCAGGGACAGCCCTAGCTCCTACGAGCAGTACTTC	CSVPRDSPSSYEQYF
NA	TRBV5-6	NA	TRBJ1-6	TGTGCCAGCAGCTTGGTGGGTCGGGTACCGAATTCACCCCTCCACTTT	CASSLVGRVPNSPLHF
few	TRBV6-5	TRBD1	TRBJ1-6	TGTGGAGCCGGGACAGGGGATTCACCCCTCCACTTT	CGAGTGDSPLHF
NA	TRBV5-1	NA	TRBJ2-7	TGCGCCAGCAACCCGGGAGTAACCTACGAGCAGTACTTC	CASNPGVTYEQYF
NA	TRBV3-1/TRBV3-2	TRBD1	TRBJ1-2	TGTGCCAGCAGCCAAGGTTGGGCAGGGGGTAACTATGGCTACACCTTC	CASSQGWAGGNYGYTF
NA	TRBV19	NA	TRBJ1-5	TGTGCCAGTAGTATAGTTGGAGGTCAGCCCCAGCATTTT	CASSIVGGQPQHF
once	TRBV3-1/TRBV3-2	TRBD2	TRBJ2-1	TGTGCCAGCCGGTCCGGGGGCGGGGGGCCCTCGGATGGCTCCTACAATGAGCAGTTCTTC	CASRSGGGGPSDGSYNEQFF
NA	TRBV6-1	TRBD1	TRBJ1-6	TGTGCCAGCAGTGAAAACAGGGGGCATTCACCCCTCCACTTT	CASSENRGHSPLHF
NA	TRBV4-1	TRBD2	TRBJ2-2	TGCGCCAGCAGCCAAGGGAATAGCGGGGTCAACACCGGGGAGCTGTTTTTT	CASSQGNSGVNTGELFF
NA	TRBV18	NA	TRBJ2-7	TGTGCCAGCTCACCACCGCAGGGTGTAAGCTACGAGCAGTACTTC	CASSPPQGVSYEQYF
NA	TRBV9	NA	TRBJ2-2	TGTGCCAGCAGCGGGCGGCAGGGAATTAAAACCGGGGAGCTGTTTTTT	CASSGRQGIKTGELFF
NA	TRBV4-1	TRBD1	TRBJ1-2	TGCGCCAGCAGCCAAGAAGGGGGCGGCAGGACTTCAATTAACTATGGCTACACCTTC	CASSQEGGGRTSINYGYTF
once	TRBV18	NA	TRBJ1-5	TGTGCCAGCTCACCAGGAGAATATAGCAATCAGCCCCAGCATTTT	CASSPGEYSNQPQHF
NA	TRBV5-1	TRBD2	TRBJ2-1	TGCGCCAGCAGCCGGGGGGACCTCTCGAGTAATGAGCAGTTCTTC	CASSRGDLSSNEQFF
NA	TRBV2	NA	TRBJ2-5	TGTGCCAGCAGATTCCTGACAGAAGAAGAGACCCAGTACTTC	CASRFLTEEETQYF
NA	TRBV7-9	NA	TRBJ1-6	TGTGCCAGCAGCTCGGGAGATCCCCTCCACTTT	CASSSGDPLHF
NA	TRBV5-1	NA	TRBJ2-1	TGCGCCAGCAGCTCGGCGAGTACGGGTTACAATGAGCAGTTCTTC	CASSSASTGYNEQFF
NA	TRBV28	TRBD1	TRBJ2-7	TGTGCCAGCAGTAGCCAGACAGGGGTCGGGGCCTACGAGCAGTACTTC	CASSSQTGVGAYEQYF
few	TRBV6-4	NA	TRBJ1-1	TGTGCCAGCAGTGACTCCTCCCGGGGCACTGAAGCTTTCTTT	CASSDSSRGTEAFF
NA	TRBV11-3	NA	TRBJ2-1	TGTGCCAGCAGCTTACCCGGATTGACAGCAGAGCAGTTCTTC	CASSLPGLTAEQFF
NA	TRBV5-1	TRBD1	TRBJ1-3	TGCGCCAGCAGCTTGAGGCAGGGGGCGAACACCATATATTTT	CASSLRQGANTIYF
NA	TRBV28	NA	TRBJ1-5	TGTGCCAGCAGTTTAAGGCAGGGTTGGGATCAGCCCCAGCATTTT	CASSLRQGWDQPQHF
NA	TRBV6-1	NA	TRBJ1-5	TGTGCCAGCAGTGAAGCGCGGGGGCGTCAGCCCCAGCATTTT	CASSEARGRQPQHF
NA	TRBV6-5	TRBD1	TRBJ1-5	TGTGCCAGCAGCCGGACAGGGGATCAGCCCCAGCATTTT	CASSRTGDQPQHF
NA	TRBV2	NA	TRBJ1-4	TGTGCCAGCATGGGTCGAGGGAATGAAAAACTGTTTTTT	CASMGRGNEKLFF
NA	TRBV4-2	TRBD1	TRBJ1-1	TGTGCCAGCAGCCAAGGACAGGGGGCAGGGGGGAACACTGAAGCTTTCTTT	CASSQGQGAGGNTEAFF
NA	TRBV9	NA	TRBJ1-6	TGTGCCAGCAGCCCATCGACAGTTTCACCCCTCCACTTT	CASSPSTVSPLHF
NA	TRBV11-2	NA	TRBJ1-1	TGTGCCAGCAGCTTCGGGCGGGGCCGTGAAGCTTTCTTT	CASSFGRGREAFF
NA	TRBV2	NA	TRBJ2-2	TGTGCCAGCAGTGAAATTAGAGGCACCGGGGAGCTGTTTTTT	CASSEIRGTGELFF
NA	TRBV3-1/TRBV3-2	TRBD1	TRBJ2-1	TGTGCCAGCAGCCAAGATCTGGACAGGGGGCTTAATGAGCAGTTCTTC	CASSQDLDRGLNEQFF
NA	TRBV6-1	TRBD1	TRBJ1-1	TGTGCCAGCAGTGAACTAACAGGGGGGAACACTGAAGCTTTCTTT	CASSELTGGNTEAFF
few	TRBV10-1	NA	TRBJ2-5	TGCGCCAGCAGTGAGTCGTTAGCGGAAGGGATGGAGACCCAGTACTTC	CASSESLAEGMETQYF
NA	TRBV2	NA	TRBJ2-4	TGTGCCAGCAGTTCGGACAGAGCCAAAAACATTCAGTACTTC	CASSSDRAKNIQYF
NA	TRBV18	NA	TRBJ2-2	TGTGCCAGCTCGGAAGCTACAGGGACCGGGGAGCTGTTTTTT	CASSEATGTGELFF
NA	TRBV5-1	TRBD1	TRBJ1-1	TGCGCCAGCAGCCTTAGGACAGGGGATATCACTGAAGCTTTCTTT	CASSLRTGDITEAFF
NA	TRBV9	NA	TRBJ1-3	TGTGCCAGCAGCCCCGACATTGGAAACACCATATATTTT	CASSPDIGNTIYF
NA	TRBV6-5	TRBD2	TRBJ2-3	TGTGCCAGCAAGAAATCCGGGACTAGGGGTGATACGCAGTATTTT	CASKKSGTRGDTQYF
NA	TRBV28	NA	TRBJ1-1	TGTGCCAGCAGCCTGGCCCCCAAACAGCAAGTCACTGAAGCTTTCTTT	CASSLAPKQQVTEAFF